These 9 T cell receptor beta chains came from one sample sequenced in a study of cytomegalovirus exposure and HLA in healthy donors (dated by TCRdb to about 2017). Libraries were made using the immunoSEQ multiplex PCR assay. TCRdb took this table from immuneACCESS and kept in-frame rearrangements with V and J called. Such tables lack part of the clones; where checked against another copy, unresolved V genes explain under half of the gap, and the rest is unexplained. This sample comprises approximately 240,000 clones, around nine tenths of them detected only once. Clones ranked in the top ten supply more than 0.85% of the sample. The sequencing sample was made of PBMCs. The receptor set was obtained from a woman under 30 in good health and CMV-seronegative.

The chain has TRBV7-6 and TRBJ2-7; 7 bases match TRBD2. Germline lookup yields CDR1 SGHVS and CDR2 FNYEAQ. The CDR3 has 15 amino acids. V lost 5 bases, J lost 5 bases, and 12 bases stayed unmatched. DNA of the CDR3: TGTGCCAGCAGCGAGTTAGGGGCGGGAGCACACGAGCAGTACTTC. As protein: CASSELGAGAHEQYF.

The rearrangement joins TRBV5-1 to TRBJ2-7; possibly TRBD2 for D (6 bases). The CDR3 spans 15 residues. Germline CDR1 and CDR2: SGHRS and YFSETQ. The ends were cut back, 3 bases at V and 0 bases at J, with 13 bases in the middle. The CDR3 here is CASSSPGRVSYEQYF. The CDR3 DNA sequence: TGCGCCAGCAGCTCCCCCGGGAGAGTCTCCTACGAGCAGTACTTC.

This chain connects TRBV5-1 to TRBJ2-1; 7 bases are a match to TRBD2. From germline, CDR1 is SGHRS and CDR2 YFSETQ. The CDR3 runs 16 residues. J gave up 4 bases and V 6 bases, and 13 bases lay outside the gene matches. CDR3: CASMSGAGSVYNEQFF. The DNA of the CDR3 is TGCGCCAGCATGAGCGGAGCGGGATCCGTTTACAATGAGCAGTTCTTC.

V usage is TRBV19 and J usage is TRBJ1-4; no firm D call. This CDR3 contains 13 residues. Germline CDR1 is LNHDA and CDR2 is SQIVND (reference sequence). Trimming stripped 11 bases from V and 4 bases from J, with 14 bases between. The CDR3 here is CAALSRNNEKLFF. The CDR3 DNA reads TGTGCCGCCCTCAGCAGGAATAATGAAAAACTGTTTTTT.

The genes are TRBV5-1 and TRBJ2-5; 7 nucleotides align to TRBD2. CDR3 length: 15 residues. Germline V gene sequence: CDR1 SGHRS, CDR2 YFSETQ. V lost 0 bases, J lost 5 bases, and 7 bases stayed unmatched. This CDR3 reads CASSLGGRAMETQYF. CDR3 bases: TGCGCCAGCAGCTTGGGAGGGAGGGCCATGGAGACCCAGTACTTC.

The chain couples TRBV7-9 to TRBJ2-3; 10 nucleotides align to TRBD2. CDR1 is SEHNR and CDR2 is FQNEAQ in the germline V gene (reference sequence). The CDR3 spans 18 residues. The J segment lost 6 bases and the V segment lost 2 bases, leaving 14 bases of the junction unmatched. The chain's CDR3 is CASSLRSGRPRAPDTQYF. The CDR3 DNA reads TGTGCCAGCAGCTTACGTAGCGGGAGGCCCCGGGCCCCGGATACGCAGTATTTT.

This chain joins TRBV28 and TRBJ2-7; D gene unclear. V was shortened by 1 base and J by 3 bases, with 4 bases between the two germline ends. Germline CDR1 and CDR2: MDHEN and SYDVKM. This CDR3 region has 12 residues. The CDR3 region is CASSLLSYEQYF. The DNA of the CDR3 is TGTGCCAGCAGTTTATTGAGCTACGAGCAGTACTTC.

For this clone: Germline and junction disagree at one end, which may indicate a read error. The rearrangement links TRBV5-6 to TRBJ2-5, with TRBD1 as a possible D gene (5 bases). Germline CDR1 SGHDT, CDR2 YYEEEE. CDR3 size: 15 residues. CDR3 DNA: TGTGCCAGCAGCTTAGGGAATGACAGTGAAGAAACCCAGTACTTC. Translation gives CASSLGNDSEETQYF.

The CDR3 nucleotides are TGTGCCAGTAGGTCAGGGGGCACTGAAGCTTTCTTT. This encodes CASRSGGTEAFF. The chain has TRBV19 and TRBJ1-1; 7 nucleotides match TRBD1. Trimming cost V 6 bases and J 4 bases; bases outside gene matches: 2. The CDR3 spans 12 residues. From germline, CDR1 is LNHDA and CDR2 SQIVND (reference sequence).